These 24 T cell receptor beta chains were all obtained from the same sample, sequenced in a study of blood T cells in healthy people across ages. A sample-barcoded 5' primer and a J-beta primer mix were used in a second PCR of about 7 to 11 cycles. TCRdb re-analysed the 5' RACE reads in MiXCR, keeping a single row per CDR3 protein. The data show 550,000 to 600,000 distinct CDR3 sequences, about 45% seen once. Sequenced: blood. The receptors stem from a man aged 80 or over in good health.

The chain carries TRBV27 and TRBJ2-7; D not certain. The DNA matches TRBJ2-5 better at its end, which makes the J call doubtful. The V gene's germline CDR1 is MNHEY and CDR2 SMNVEV (reference sequence). CDR3 length: 14 residues. CDR3 sequence (DNA): TGTGCCAGCAGTGCTTGGGCGTCCCAAGAGACCCAGTACTTC. Protein product: CASSAWASQETQYF.

The CDR3 reads CASSSYGFNEQFF. In DNA form, the CDR3 reads TGTGCCAGCAGCTCGTACGGTTTCAATGAGCAGTTCTTC. The gene calls are TRBV7-3 and TRBJ2-1; no clear D gene. CDR1 and CDR2 from the germline V gene are SGHTA and FQGTGA. V lost 4 bases, J lost 6 bases, and 10 bases lay in between. The CDR3 has 13 residues.

This clonotype was recorded once. V usage is TRBV29-1 and J usage is TRBJ2-2; D is uncertain. V was shortened by 2 bases and J by 4 bases, with 5 bases between the two germline ends. This CDR3 is 12 amino acids long. CDR1 is SQVTM and CDR2 is ANQGSEA in the germline V gene. CDR3 DNA: TGCAGCGTTGAAACGAGCACCGGGGAGCTGTTTTTT. Translated: CSVETSTGELFF.

The chain employs TRBV2 and TRBJ2-6, with D tentatively TRBD1 (6 bases). Germline V lookup: CDR1 SNHLY, CDR2 FYNNEI. V shed 4 bases and J shed 2 bases, with 15 bases lying between them. CDR3 size: 17 residues. The CDR3: CASSGTPRGTGANVLTF. CDR3 DNA sequence: TGTGCCAGCAGTGGAACCCCCAGGGGAACTGGGGCCAACGTCCTGACTTTC.

Details on this clonotype: The junction does not match germline at one end; this may be a read error. V is TRBV6-1 and J is TRBJ2-4; perhaps TRBD2 as D (5 bases). The J call may not be correct, given that the DNA end is closer to TRBJ2-7. Germline values: CDR1 MNHNS, CDR2 SASEGT. This CDR3 contains 15 residues. The CDR3 region has the DNA TGTGCCAGAAGTGAAGCGGAGGACCGTACGGACGAGCAGTACTTC. It codes for CARSEAEDRTDEQYF.

This chain connects TRBV12-3 or TRBV12-4 to TRBJ2-7; D remains ambiguous. The V end was cut by 1 base, the J end by 7 bases, with 8 bases between. This CDR3 has 12 amino acids. DNA for the CDR3: TGTGCCAGCAGTTTAGTTCCGCGGGAGCAGTACTTC. Its translation is CASSLVPREQYF.

V usage is TRBV7-2 and J usage is TRBJ1-4; a possible D gene is TRBD1 (5 bases). The CDR3 spans 14 residues. Per the germline V gene, CDR1 is SGHTA and CDR2 is FQGNSA. Trimming shortened V by 4 bases and J by 6 bases, and 12 bases separated the two germline ends. CDR3 region: CASSSQGRHEKLFF. The CDR3 DNA follows: TGTGCCAGCAGCTCGCAGGGTCGACATGAAAAACTGTTTTTT. The whole variable domain, filled in from reference TRBV7-2 and TRBJ1-4, reads GAGVSQSPSNKVTEKGKDVELRCDPISGHTALYWYRQSLGQGLEFLIYFQGNSAPDKSGLPSDRFSAERTGGSVSTLTIQRTQQEDSAVYLCASSSQGRHEKLFFGSGTQLSVL.

This sequence joins TRBV20-1 and TRBJ2-7; tentative D call: TRBD2 (6 bases). From germline, CDR1 is DFQATT and CDR2 SNEGSKA (reference sequence). V was clipped by 3 bases and J by 0 bases, with 6 bases between them. CDR3 length equals 12 residues. The CDR3 reads CSASGSSYEQYF. The CDR3 nucleotides are TGCAGTGCTAGCGGGAGCTCCTACGAGCAGTACTTC.

The sample holds many counts of this clonotype. The V call is TRBV6-5, the J call TRBJ2-1, with D possibly TRBD2 on 7 matching bases. The germline V gene has CDR1 MNHEY and CDR2 SVGAGI. Trimming took off 7 bases at V and 9 bases at J, with 10 bases between the two ends. The CDR3 spans 11 residues. As DNA, the CDR3 is TGTGCCAGCAAGGGGGGGACTGAGCAGTTCTTC. Amino acid sequence: CASKGGTEQFF.

The chain couples TRBV20-1 to TRBJ1-2; D is unresolved. The CDR3 sequence is 12 residues long. The ends were cut back, 6 bases at V and 6 bases at J, with 14 bases in the middle. CDR1 and CDR2 from the germline V gene are DFQATT and SNEGSKA (reference sequence). The CDR3 DNA is TGCAGTGCGGAGCCGGGCGGCCATGGCTACACCTTC. This translates into CSAEPGGHGYTF.

V usage is TRBV7-9 and J usage is TRBJ2-4; weak D call: TRBD2 (6 bases). The J call may not be correct, given that the DNA end is closer to TRBJ2-7. This CDR3 is 12 amino acids long. The germline V gene has CDR1 SEHNR and CDR2 FQNEAQ (reference sequence). In DNA, the CDR3 is TGTGCCAGCAGCTTTTGGGAGGACGAGCAGTACTTC. Translated: CASSFWEDEQYF.

The gene calls are TRBV10-2 and TRBJ2-3; 12 bases map to TRBD2. CDR1 and CDR2 from the germline V gene are WSHSY and SAAADI. After removal of 8 bases from V and 4 bases from J, the junction contained 7 bases not matched to a gene. The CDR3 is 15 residues long. The CDR3 DNA reads as TGCGCCAGCGTTCCTAGCGGGGGGGCTCCAGATACGCAGTATTTT. Its protein is CASVPSGGAPDTQYF.

The J gene is TRBJ2-1, the V gene TRBV20-1; TRBD1 matches at 9 bases. Germline V CDR1 and CDR2: DFQATT, SNEGSKA (reference sequence). This CDR3 has 14 amino acids. The chain's CDR3 is CRVLGTGKYNEQFF. Written as DNA, the CDR3 is TGCAGGGTCCTCGGGACAGGGAAATACAATGAGCAGTTCTTC.

In regard to this clonotype: A junction end diverges from the germline sequence, so it may reflect a read error. This chain uses TRBV29-1 with TRBJ2-7; 7 positions match TRBD1. CDR1 is SQVTM and CDR2 is ANQGSEA in the germline V gene. The CDR3 sequence is 14 residues long. The CDR3 DNA sequence: TGCAGCGCTGAACTTCCGGGACAGAACTACGAGCAGTACTTC. Protein sequence: CSAELPGQNYEQYF.

The table lists this clonotype with a few counts. The gene calls are TRBV5-1 and TRBJ2-2, with D possibly TRBD1 on 6 matching bases. Trimming took off 7 bases at V and 0 bases at J, with 7 bases between the two ends. The CDR3 has 13 amino acids. Germline loops: CDR1 SGHRS, CDR2 YFSETQ. CDR3 sequence (DNA): TGCGCCAGCGGACAGCCGAACACCGGGGAGCTGTTTTTT. Its protein is CASGQPNTGELFF.

This clonotype showed up just once. V gene TRBV20-1 combines with J gene TRBJ2-5; 7 bases are shared with TRBD1. The J call could be wrong; TRBJ2-7 is a better fit for the DNA end. Germline lookup yields CDR1 DFQATT and CDR2 SNEGSKA (reference sequence). CDR3 length equals 12 residues. CDR3 nucleotides: TGCAGTGCTGCGAGACAGGGCTACGAGCAGTACTTC. Residues: CSAARQGYEQYF.

In regard to this clonotype: Possible read error: a much larger clone is one base away. CDR3 nucleotide sequence: TGTGCCAGCAGTTATGGGTCACACAGGGGCGATAGGGGCTATGGCTACACCTTC. Translated, it gives CASSYGSHRGDRGYGYTF. The chain joins TRBV6-5 to TRBJ1-2; 7 bases are a match to TRBD1. V shed 3 bases, J shed 4 bases, and the junction held 17 bases outside the gene matches. The CDR3 has 18 amino acids. Germline assignment: CDR1 MNHEY and CDR2 SVGAGI.

V and J are TRBV7-2 and TRBJ2-3, with 9 bases aligning to TRBD2. This CDR3 comprises 17 residues. Germline values: CDR1 SGHTA, CDR2 FQGNSA. V trimming: 6 bases; J trimming: 0 bases; junction bases outside the gene matches: 10. As DNA, the CDR3 is TGTGCCAGCAGGATTCTAGGAGCGGGGGGAAGCACAGATACGCAGTATTTT. Protein product: CASRILGAGGSTDTQYF. Full variable domain (outside the CDR3, taken from reference TRBV7-2 and TRBJ2-3): GAGVSQSPSNKVTEKGKDVELRCDPISGHTALYWYRQSLGQGLEFLIYFQGNSAPDKSGLPSDRFSAERTGGSVSTLTIQRTQQEDSAVYLCASRILGAGGSTDTQYFGPGTRLTVL.

This rearrangement joins TRBV7-2 to TRBJ1-6; 7 bases align to TRBD1. This CDR3 is 15 amino acids long. After removal of 1 base from V and 8 bases from J, the junction contained 5 bases not matched to a gene. Germline V lookup: CDR1 SGHTA, CDR2 FQGNSA. Here the CDR3 DNA reads TGTGCCAGCAGCTTAGAGACAGGGTCGGATTCACCCCTCCACTTT. Amino acids: CASSLETGSDSPLHF.

V gene TRBV18 combines with J gene TRBJ2-1, with 7 bases lining up with TRBD1. The J segment lost 9 bases and the V segment lost 1 base, leaving 6 bases of the junction unmatched. This CDR3 is built from 14 residues. Germline loops: CDR1 KGHSH, CDR2 LQKENI. CDR3 amino acids: CASSPQGAKPEQFF. In nucleotides, the CDR3 is TGTGCCAGCTCACCACAGGGGGCGAAGCCTGAGCAGTTCTTC.

The chain recombines TRBV20-1 with TRBJ2-7, with unresolved D. TRBJ2-5 explains the end of the DNA better; the J call may be wrong. The CDR3 has 11 residues. Germline V gene lookup returns CDR1 DFQATT and CDR2 SNEGSKA (reference sequence). The CDR3, as DNA: TGCAGTGCTCACCTGGGAGAGACCCAGTACTTC. This translates into CSAHLGETQYF.

The genes are TRBV29-1 and TRBJ2-7; weak D call: TRBD2 (5 bases). Trimming shortened V by 2 bases and J by 2 bases, and 13 bases separated the two germline ends. CDR3 size: 14 residues. CDR1 SQVTM and CDR2 ANQGSEA come from the germline V gene. This CDR3 is CSVETEVSTYEQYF. DNA of the CDR3: TGCAGCGTTGAAACGGAGGTCAGTACCTACGAGCAGTACTTC.

This clonotype came up many times. This chain links TRBV6-5 with TRBJ1-5, with a possible D match to TRBD1 (5 bases). This CDR3 has 12 residues. V was shortened by 6 bases and J by 5 bases, with 8 bases between the two germline ends. The germline CDR1 and CDR2 sequences are MNHEY and SVGAGI. CDR3 in DNA: TGTGCCAGCAGGGGCAGGGATCAGCCCCAGCATTTT. Its protein is CASRGRDQPQHF.

The V and J genes are TRBV12-3 or TRBV12-4 and TRBJ2-3, with 12 bases matching TRBD2. The CDR3 extends over 17 amino acids. V shed 6 bases and J 4 bases; nucleotides not matched to a gene: 11. CDR3 nucleotide sequence: TGTGCCAGCAGACCTACTAGACTAGCGGGAGTGGCAGATACGCAGTATTTT. Its protein product is CASRPTRLAGVADTQYF.